Presented here are 17 T cell receptor beta chains from one specimen sequenced in a study of human T cells and chemical hapten exposure. TCRdb processed the RACE reads anew with MiXCR; each CDR3 protein has one entry. Among fewer than 200,000 distinct CDR3 sequences listed, around a quarter were seen once. As for time point: patch test 3, about 24 weeks after DPC sensitization. Treatment indicated: therapeutic diphenylcyclopropenone sensitization with weekly scalp DPC. The sequences come from whole blood, collected in connection with sensitization to the hapten diphenylcyclopropenone (DPC). The receptors were sampled from a woman aged 18-29 years with alopecia areata. Some clones in this sample may be carry-over from other donors' samples.

This clonotype was counted between two and nine times. The CDR3 here is CASSQESGADTQYF. DNA for the CDR3: TGCGCCAGCAGCCAAGAGAGCGGGGCAGATACGCAGTATTTT. The chain joins TRBV4-1 to TRBJ2-3; 7 bases map to TRBD2. The V and J ends lost 0 bases and 4 bases, in that order; junction bases with no gene match: 1. Germline V gives CDR1 MGHRA, CDR2 YSYEKL. There are 14 residues in the CDR3.

A few counts support this clonotype. The rearrangement joins TRBV29-1 to TRBJ1-2; 7 bases agree with TRBD1. The junction had 7 bases not matched to a gene; V was cut back by 5 bases and J by 4 bases. The CDR3 spans 13 residues. Looked up from germline, CDR1 is SQVTM and CDR2 is ANQGSEA. CDR3 region: CSVQTGSSYGYTF. The DNA for the CDR3 is TGCAGCGTTCAGACAGGGAGTTCCTATGGCTACACCTTC.

The rearrangement links TRBV3-1 to TRBJ2-4; D unclear. V was cut by 6 bases and J by 4 bases, with 10 bases left in between. CDR3 length: 13 residues. CDR1 LGHDT and CDR2 YNNKEL come from the germline V gene (reference sequence). The CDR3 nucleotides are TGTGCCAGCAGTGCCGGCCAGAAAAACATTCAGTACTTC. This codes for CASSAGQKNIQYF.

The chain recombines TRBV28 with TRBJ2-1, with 12 bases that match TRBD2. This CDR3 comprises 14 residues. V shed 4 bases, J shed 10 bases, and the junction held 5 bases outside the gene matches. Germline V gene lookup returns CDR1 MDHEN and CDR2 SYDVKM. The CDR3 nucleotides read TGTGCCAGCAGTTCCGGGGGGACTAGCGGGGAGCAGTTCTTC. It is translated as CASSSGGTSGEQFF.

The chain is built from TRBV28 and TRBJ2-3, with 10 nucleotides matching TRBD2. This CDR3 has 17 amino acids. The germline gives CDR1 MDHEN, CDR2 SYDVKM. The V segment lost 1 base and the J segment 4 bases; nucleotides outside the gene matches: 8. The CDR3: CASSLYSSGSAADTQYF. The CDR3, as DNA: TGTGCCAGCAGTTTATACTCTAGCGGGAGTGCGGCAGATACGCAGTATTTT.

The sample holds many counts of this clonotype. This sequence joins TRBV5-1 and TRBJ1-2; 7 positions match TRBD1. The CDR3 has 22 residues. Germline V lookup: CDR1 SGHRS, CDR2 YFSETQ. V lost 3 bases and J lost 2; bases outside the gene matches: 28. This chain's CDR3 is CASSSPDRESIQESPFNYGYTF. The CDR3 DNA reads as TGCGCCAGCAGCTCTCCCGACAGGGAGAGCATTCAAGAAAGCCCGTTCAACTATGGCTACACCTTC.

This clonotype was seen a few times. This chain joins TRBV6-1 and TRBJ2-3; 7 positions match TRBD1. The CDR3 sequence is 15 residues long. Germline CDR1 reads MNHNS; CDR2 reads SASEGT. The junction had 7 bases not matched to a gene; V was cut back by 4 bases and J by 3 bases. The CDR3 DNA follows: TGTGCCAGCAGTGCCTCGACAGGGCGGACAGATACGCAGTATTTT. Translating it yields CASSASTGRTDTQYF.

The rearrangement joins TRBV11-2 to TRBJ2-4, with D maybe TRBD2 (6 bases). The V gene's germline CDR1 is SGHAT and CDR2 FQNNGV. The CDR3 has 13 amino acids. The V end was cut by 5 bases, the J end by 6 bases, with 11 bases between. The CDR3 sequence is CASSGGTGNIQYF. CDR3 in DNA: TGTGCCAGCAGCGGGGGGACGGGAAACATTCAGTACTTC.

This clonotype was detected only a few times. The V gene is TRBV7-2, the J gene TRBJ1-1; D is possibly TRBD1 (6 bases). The CDR3 sequence is 12 residues long. V lost 3 bases to trimming and J lost 8 bases, with 10 bases between them. The germline V gene encodes CDR1 SGHTA and CDR2 FQGNSA. CDR3 residues: CASSFRQAEAFF. The DNA of the CDR3 is TGTGCCAGCAGCTTTAGACAGGCCGAAGCTTTCTTT.

The sample holds a few counts of this clonotype. This chain links TRBV2 with TRBJ2-2, with D unresolved. The CDR3 covers 11 residues. The germline gives CDR1 SNHLY, CDR2 FYNNEI. The V end was cut by 8 bases, the J end by 10 bases, with 11 bases between. Written as DNA, the CDR3 is TGTGCCAGCGCGGTTGGTGTGGAGCTGTTTTTT. Translating it yields CASAVGVELFF.

V gene TRBV10-3 combines with J gene TRBJ2-1; the match to TRBD2 covers 8 bases. The CDR3 consists of 16 residues. Trimming cost V 0 bases and J 1 base; bases outside gene matches: 2. Germline CDR1 and CDR2: ENHRY and SYGVKD. CDR3 sequence reads: CAISESAGGSYNEQFF. DNA of the CDR3: TGTGCCATCAGTGAGTCGGCGGGAGGATCCTACAATGAGCAGTTCTTC.

A few counts support this clonotype. The chain carries TRBV9 and TRBJ2-7, with 7 nucleotides matching TRBD2. This CDR3 is 16 amino acids long. The trim removed 4 bases at V and 0 bases at J, leaving 10 bases unmatched. The germline gives CDR1 SGDLS, CDR2 YYNGEE. The CDR3 region is CASSIKAGPSSYEQYF. The CDR3 nucleotides are TGTGCCAGCAGCATCAAAGCGGGGCCCAGCTCCTACGAGCAGTACTTC. The full variable domain, completed using reference TRBV9 and TRBJ2-7, is DSGVTQTPKHLITATGQRVTLRCSPRSGDLSVYWYQQSLDQGLQFLIQYYNGEERAKGNILERFSAQQFPDLHSELNLSSLELGDSALYFCASSIKAGPSSYEQYFGPGTRLTVT.

As DNA, the CDR3 is TGCGCCAGCAGATTAGGGACAGGGGGCTACGAGCAGTACTTC. Protein sequence: CASRLGTGGYEQYF. The rearrangement links TRBV5-1 to TRBJ2-7; 11 bases match TRBD1. V trimming: 5 bases; J trimming: 3 bases; junction bases outside the gene matches: 4. Germline-derived CDR1 and CDR2 are SGHRS and YFSETQ. The CDR3 runs to 14 residues.

Only a few counts were recorded for this clonotype. The chain recombines TRBV7-2 with TRBJ2-7; 9 positions agree with TRBD1. Germline CDR1 reads SGHTA; CDR2 reads FQGNSA. Trimming at V came to 7 bases and at J to 4 bases, leaving 11 bases not matched to a gene. The CDR3 covers 15 residues. This CDR3 reads CASTNPRQGGYEQYF. CDR3 sequence (DNA): TGTGCCAGCACCAACCCCCGACAGGGGGGGTACGAGCAGTACTTC.

The chain joins TRBV5-1 to TRBJ2-3, with D uncertain. In germline, CDR1 is SGHRS, CDR2 YFSETQ. This CDR3 is built from 12 residues. Trimming removed 1 base at V and 6 bases at J, with 6 bases between. This chain's CDR3 is CASSLTDDTQYF. The CDR3 DNA follows: TGCGCCAGCAGCTTGACGGACGATACGCAGTATTTT.

This chain uses TRBV12-3 or TRBV12-4 with TRBJ2-2; 9 positions agree with TRBD1. The CDR3 consists of 15 residues. Trimming at V came to 6 bases and at J to 3 bases, leaving 5 bases not matched to a gene. The CDR3 is CASRGGQGYTGELFF. The CDR3, as DNA: TGTGCCAGCAGGGGGGGACAGGGTTACACCGGGGAGCTGTTTTTT.

The chain uses TRBV6-2 or TRBV6-3 and TRBJ1-6, with D perhaps matching TRBD1 (5 bases). The V gene lost 6 bases and the J gene lost 0 bases, with 9 bases spanning the gap. The CDR3 runs to 15 residues. Germline-derived CDR1 and CDR2 are MNHEY and SVGEGT. The CDR3 spells CASRQGSSYNSPLHF. For the CDR3, the DNA is TGTGCCAGCAGGCAGGGAAGCTCCTATAATTCACCCCTCCACTTT.